The present entry profiles one T cell receptor (beta chain) with its context. Repertoires were generated with immunoSEQ multiplex PCR, while TCRdb's copy carries only in-frame clones and drops some. The sample records 110,000 to 150,000 clones, roughly three quarters being singletons. This entry is derived from a study of blood T cell repertoires in COVID-19. Study in general: The samples span acute and convalescent COVID-19 from the United States, Italy and Spain. PBMCs, B-cell-depleted T cells, or T cells were the source of the cDNA or gDNA that made up the material.

Germline V CDR1 and CDR2: KGHDR, SFDVKD. V lost 6 bases, J lost 3 bases, and 10 bases lay in between. The CDR3 sequence is 14 residues long. The chain joins TRBV24-1 to TRBJ2-2, with D perhaps TRBD2 (6 bases). The source is a man aged 55-75 years with acute or convalescent COVID-19. Material for sequencing was peripheral blood. DNA of the CDR3: TGTGCCACCAGTCGTTGGGAGGACACCGGGGAGCTGTTTTTT. Translation: CATSRWEDTGELFF.